This note documents a single T cell receptor (beta chain) sequence. Its antigen specificity is not known. Base qualities are not recorded, but no much larger clone differs from it by a single base. This record belongs to a study of OX40 agonist ivuxolimab in advanced cancers. For the study in its entirety: Ivuxolimab was an agonistic, fully human IgG2 monoclonal antibody directed against OX40 (CD134), a costimulatory receptor. Patients were allowed to have had prior anti-PD-1, anti-PD-L1 or anti-CTLA-4 therapy, and around 43% of the dose-escalation patients had been treated with checkpoint inhibitors. Among the approximately 50 dose-escalation patients, some 19 had hepatocellular carcinoma, roughly 15 melanoma, 9 renal cell carcinoma and 9 head and neck cancer. A male proportion of roughly 85% and a mean age of about 60 years, ranging from roughly 20 to 80, were recorded for the dose-escalation cohort. The paper reports the monotherapy dose-escalation portion (N of about 47 patients) of the phase I ivuxolimab trial. Three dose-escalation patients achieved partial responses, one with hepatocellular carcinoma and two with cutaneous melanoma. Intravenous ivuxolimab was administered to patients every 2 weeks at six dose levels: 0.01, 0.1, 0.3, 1.5, 3 and 10 mg/kg. Peripheral TCRbeta sequencing was intended to test whether TCR sequence diversity was altered and clonal T-cell expansion was caused by ivuxolimab. General findings and caveats noted by the study authors: At doses of 0.1 to 3.0 mg/kg, clonal expansion of both CD4+ and CD8+ T cells in blood was seen between baseline and week 6. In the 0.1-3.0 mg/kg groups, partial responders had among the lowest normalized peripheral clonal expansion, particularly in CD8+ T cells. After ivuxolimab, CD8+ T cells had more expanded clones than CD4+ T cells on average. Antigen specificity was not determined for the clonally expanded peripheral T cells. Low levels of normalized T-cell clonal expansion were also seen in some patients who did not respond.

To sequence the TCRbeta CDR3 region, genomic DNA was isolated from the sorted cells. The immunoSEQ Assay was used for sequencing of TCRbeta CDR3 regions. Entries here come from immuneACCESS through TCRdb and include only in-frame sequences with V and J called. Some clones fail to appear in such tables; in the studies checked, an unresolved V gene covers under half of the shortfall, and the cause of the remainder is unknown. The table for this sample lists 65,000 to 75,000 clones; 85% to 90% of them were counted only once. The top ten clones comprise 5% to 6.5% of the sample. The trial excluded patients who had a history of autoimmune disease or who were on systemic immunosuppression. Peripheral blood for TCR sequencing was collected from all dose cohorts at baseline, on cycle 4 day 1, and on cycle 7 day 1. Samples came from an open-label, multicenter, first-in-human phase I dose-escalation trial of ivuxolimab. Adults with locally advanced or metastatic melanoma, renal cell, hepatocellular, or head and neck squamous cell carcinoma were enrolled in the trial. Before TCR sequencing, CD4+ and CD8+ T cells were separately sorted from peripheral blood.

According to the germline V gene, CDR1 reads SGHRS and CDR2 reads YFSETQ. The junction carries 10 bases between V and J, which are trimmed by 4 bases and 2 bases respectively. From its cysteine to its phenylalanine, the CDR3 spans 13 amino acids. The only DNA kept is the CDR3, 39 bases in frame from the first base. The chain links TRBV5-1 with TRBJ2-7; perhaps TRBD1 is the D gene, with 6 bases matching. This TCR derives from an adult with an advanced solid tumor such as melanoma, head and neck, liver or kidney cancer. Sequenced here: CD4+ or CD8+ T cells sorted from blood, sampled in a trial of the OX40 agonist ivuxolimab. The DNA sequence is TGCGCCAGCAGCCGGGACAAAGCCTACGAGCAGTACTTC. Its translation is CASSRDKAYEQYF.